This T cell receptor (beta chain) was retrieved from a study of CD8 T cells in ankylosing spondylitis. TCRdb re-derived calls from the 5' RACE reads in MiXCR, one entry per CDR3 protein. The sample holds about 220,000 distinct CDR3 sequences, roughly 25% seen once. The germline CDR1 and CDR2 sequences are SGHTA and FQGNSA. The CDR3 extends over 12 amino acids. Trimming pared 2 bases from V and 5 bases from J, leaving 7 bases between. The V and J genes are TRBV7-2 and TRBJ2-7, with D unresolved. Sequences were obtained from blood, either unsorted or a sorted T cell fraction (not recorded which). This TCR was sampled from a male donor with ankylosing spondylitis or in good health (not recorded which). CDR3 residues: CASSLSFDEQYF. The CDR3 bases are TGTGCCAGCAGCTTAAGTTTCGACGAGCAGTACTTC. Full variable domain (rest looked up from reference TRBV7-2 and TRBJ2-7): GAGVSQSPSNKVTEKGKDVELRCDPISGHTALYWYRQSLGQGLEFLIYFQGNSAPDKSGLPSDRFSAERTGGSVSTLTIQRTQQEDSAVYLCASSLSFDEQYFGPGTRLTVT.